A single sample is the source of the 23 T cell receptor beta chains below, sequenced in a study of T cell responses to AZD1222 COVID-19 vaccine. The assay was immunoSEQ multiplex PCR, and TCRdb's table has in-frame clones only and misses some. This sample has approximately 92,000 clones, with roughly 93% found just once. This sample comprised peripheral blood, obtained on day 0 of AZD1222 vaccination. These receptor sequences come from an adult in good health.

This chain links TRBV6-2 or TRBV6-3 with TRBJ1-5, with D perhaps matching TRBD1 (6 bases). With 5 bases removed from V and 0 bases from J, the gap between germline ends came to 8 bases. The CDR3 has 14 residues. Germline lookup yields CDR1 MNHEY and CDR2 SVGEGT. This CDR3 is CASSGRGSNQPQHF. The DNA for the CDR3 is TGTGCCAGCAGTGGCAGGGGTAGCAATCAGCCCCAGCATTTT.

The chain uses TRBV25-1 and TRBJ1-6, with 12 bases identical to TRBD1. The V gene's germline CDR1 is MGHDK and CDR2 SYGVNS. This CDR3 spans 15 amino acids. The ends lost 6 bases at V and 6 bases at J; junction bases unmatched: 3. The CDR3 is CASRGQGAGNSPLHF. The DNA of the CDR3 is TGTGCCAGCAGGGGACAGGGGGCAGGTAATTCACCCCTCCACTTT.

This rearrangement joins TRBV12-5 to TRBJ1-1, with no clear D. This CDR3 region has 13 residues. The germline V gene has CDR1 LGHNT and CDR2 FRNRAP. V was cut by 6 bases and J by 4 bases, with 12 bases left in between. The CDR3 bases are TGTGCTAGTGGGCTATCATTTGGCACTGAAGCTTTCTTT. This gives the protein CASGLSFGTEAFF.

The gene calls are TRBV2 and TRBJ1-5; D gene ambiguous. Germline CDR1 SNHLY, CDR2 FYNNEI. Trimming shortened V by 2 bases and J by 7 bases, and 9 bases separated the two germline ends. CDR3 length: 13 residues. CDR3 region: CASSESGFQPQHF. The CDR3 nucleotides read TGTGCCAGCAGTGAATCGGGGTTCCAGCCCCAGCATTTT.

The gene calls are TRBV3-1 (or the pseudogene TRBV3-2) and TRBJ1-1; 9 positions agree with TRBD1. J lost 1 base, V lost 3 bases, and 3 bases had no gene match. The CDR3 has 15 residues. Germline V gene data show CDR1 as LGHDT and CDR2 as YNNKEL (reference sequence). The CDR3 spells CASSQGQGGNTEAFF. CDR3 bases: TGTGCCAGCAGCCAGGGACAGGGCGGGAACACTGAAGCTTTCTTT.

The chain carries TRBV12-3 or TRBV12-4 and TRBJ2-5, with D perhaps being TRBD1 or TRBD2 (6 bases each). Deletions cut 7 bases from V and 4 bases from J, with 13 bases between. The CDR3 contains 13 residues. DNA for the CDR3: TGTGCCAGCACCGACGGGGGCGTAGAGACCCAGTACTTC. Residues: CASTDGGVETQYF.

Here the CDR3 reads CASSPGVGNSETQYF. The CDR3 nucleotides are TGTGCCAGCTCACCAGGCGTGGGGAACTCGGAGACCCAGTACTTC. The J gene is TRBJ2-5, the V gene TRBV18, with D unclear. Germline V gene sequence: CDR1 KGHSH, CDR2 LQKENI. This CDR3 contains 15 residues. Trimming stripped 2 bases from V and 5 bases from J, with 15 bases between.

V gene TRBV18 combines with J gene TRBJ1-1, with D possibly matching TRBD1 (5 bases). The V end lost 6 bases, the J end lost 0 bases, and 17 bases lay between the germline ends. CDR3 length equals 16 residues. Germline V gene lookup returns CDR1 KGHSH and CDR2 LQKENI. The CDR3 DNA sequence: TGTGCCAGCTCTCGGGACCAATTCCCTATGAACACTGAAGCTTTCTTT. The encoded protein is CASSRDQFPMNTEAFF.

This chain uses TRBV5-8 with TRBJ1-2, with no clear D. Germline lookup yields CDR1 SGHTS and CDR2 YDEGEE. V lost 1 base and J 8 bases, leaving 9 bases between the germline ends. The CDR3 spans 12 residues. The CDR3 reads CASSLKRVGYTF. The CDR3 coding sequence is TGTGCCAGCAGCTTGAAAAGAGTGGGCTACACCTTC.

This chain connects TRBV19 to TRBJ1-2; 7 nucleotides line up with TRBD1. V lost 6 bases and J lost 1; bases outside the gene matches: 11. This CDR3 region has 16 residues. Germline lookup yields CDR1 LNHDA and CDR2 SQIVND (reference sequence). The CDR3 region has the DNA TGTGCCAGTAGAGCCGGTGGGACAGACTATAACTATGGCTACACCTTC. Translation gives CASRAGGTDYNYGYTF. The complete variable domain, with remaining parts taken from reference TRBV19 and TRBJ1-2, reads DGGITQSPKYLFRKEGQNVTLSCEQNLNHDAMYWYRQDPGQGLRLIYYSQIVNDFQKGDIAEGYSVSREKKESFPLTVTSAQKNPTAFYLCASRAGGTDYNYGYTFGSGTRLTVV.

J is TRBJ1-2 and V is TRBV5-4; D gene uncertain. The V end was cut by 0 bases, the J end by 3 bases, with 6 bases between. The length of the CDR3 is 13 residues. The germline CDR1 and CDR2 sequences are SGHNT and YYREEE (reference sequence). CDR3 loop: CASSLVVDYGYTF. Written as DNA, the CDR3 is TGTGCCAGCAGCTTGGTTGTCGACTATGGCTACACCTTC.

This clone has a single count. Here the CDR3 reads CASSQTRRDHSPLHF. The DNA for the CDR3 is TGTGCCAGCAGCCAGACGAGGCGGGATCATTCACCCCTCCACTTT. The genes are TRBV4-2 and TRBJ1-6; D is undetermined. This CDR3 is built from 15 residues. V gave up 3 bases and J gave up 8 bases, with 14 bases separating them. Looked up from germline, CDR1 is LGHNA and CDR2 is YNFKEQ.

CDR3 region: CASSLVPKGSPLHF. The CDR3 DNA reads as TGTGCCAGCAGCTTGGTCCCCAAAGGTTCACCCCTCCACTTT. J is TRBJ1-6 and V is TRBV5-6; D is uncertain. Trimming cost V 0 bases and J 9 bases, with 10 bases left between them. Germline CDR1 SGHDT, CDR2 YYEEEE. The CDR3 is 14 residues long.

CDR3 sequence (DNA): TGTGCCAGCAGTTACGGGGGACGGGAGTACTTC. Translated: CASSYGGREYF. The chain combines TRBV6-5 with TRBJ2-7; tentatively, D is TRBD1 or TRBD2 (5 bases each). The germline CDR1 and CDR2 sequences are MNHEY and SVGAGI. The CDR3 spans 11 residues. Trimming removed 2 bases from V and 11 bases from J, with 10 bases in between.

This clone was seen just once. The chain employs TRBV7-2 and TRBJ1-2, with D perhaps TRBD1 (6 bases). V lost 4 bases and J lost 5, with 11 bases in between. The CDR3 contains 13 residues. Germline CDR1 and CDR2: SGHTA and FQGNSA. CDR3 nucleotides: TGTGCCAGCAGCTCACTAACAGGGTATGGCTACACCTTC. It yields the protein CASSSLTGYGYTF.

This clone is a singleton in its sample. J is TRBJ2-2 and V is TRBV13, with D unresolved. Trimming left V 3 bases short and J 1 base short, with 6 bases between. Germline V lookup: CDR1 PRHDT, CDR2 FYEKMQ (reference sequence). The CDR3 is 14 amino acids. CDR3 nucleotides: TGTGCCAGCAGCTTGGGCCAGAACACCGGGGAGCTGTTTTTT. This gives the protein CASSLGQNTGELFF.

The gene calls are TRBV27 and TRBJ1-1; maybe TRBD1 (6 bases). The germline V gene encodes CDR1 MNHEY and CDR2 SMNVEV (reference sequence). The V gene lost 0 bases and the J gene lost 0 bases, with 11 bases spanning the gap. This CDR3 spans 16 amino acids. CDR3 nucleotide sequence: TGTGCCAGCAGTTTATCGGGGGGCAGGGTGAACACTGAAGCTTTCTTT. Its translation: CASSLSGGRVNTEAFF.

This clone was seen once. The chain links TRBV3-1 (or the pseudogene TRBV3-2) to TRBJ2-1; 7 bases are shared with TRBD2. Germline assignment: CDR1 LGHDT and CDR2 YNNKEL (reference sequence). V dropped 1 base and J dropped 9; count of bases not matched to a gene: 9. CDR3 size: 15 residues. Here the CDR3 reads CASSQVSGALSEQFF. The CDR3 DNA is TGTGCCAGCAGCCAAGTGAGCGGGGCCTTATCTGAGCAGTTCTTC.

CDR3 sequence reads: CASSYLTEAFF. CDR3 nucleotide sequence: TGTGCCAGCAGTTATCTGACTGAAGCTTTCTTT. The rearrangement links TRBV12-3 or TRBV12-4 to TRBJ1-1; D remains unclear. CDR3 length: 11 amino acids. V dropped 4 bases and J dropped 5 bases, with 5 bases sitting between them.

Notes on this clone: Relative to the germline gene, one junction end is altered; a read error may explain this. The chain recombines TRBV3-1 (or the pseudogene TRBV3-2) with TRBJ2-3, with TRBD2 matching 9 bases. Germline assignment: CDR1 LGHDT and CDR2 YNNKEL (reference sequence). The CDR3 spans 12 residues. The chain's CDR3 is CASSQDASGATF. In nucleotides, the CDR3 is TGTGCCAGCAGCCAAGACGCTAGCGGGGCCACCTTT.

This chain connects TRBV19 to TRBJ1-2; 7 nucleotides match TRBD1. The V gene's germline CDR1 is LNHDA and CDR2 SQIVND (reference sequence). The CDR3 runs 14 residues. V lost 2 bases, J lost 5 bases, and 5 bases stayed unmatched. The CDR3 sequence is CASSITGQDYGYTF. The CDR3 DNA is TGTGCCAGTAGTATAACTGGACAGGATTATGGCTACACCTTC.

The CDR3 sequence is CASTDTNSGNTIYF. CDR3 DNA sequence: TGTGCCAGCACCGACACGAACTCTGGAAACACCATATATTTT. The V gene is TRBV25-1, the J gene TRBJ1-3; D unresolved. The CDR3 totals 14 residues. The V end was cut by 7 bases, the J end by 0 bases, with 10 bases between. Germline CDR1 MGHDK, CDR2 SYGVNS.

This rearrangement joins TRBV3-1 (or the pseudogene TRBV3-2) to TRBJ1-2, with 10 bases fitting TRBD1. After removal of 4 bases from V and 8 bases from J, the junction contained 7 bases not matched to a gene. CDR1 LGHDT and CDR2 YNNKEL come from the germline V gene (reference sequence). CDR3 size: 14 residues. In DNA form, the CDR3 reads TGTGCCAGCAGCCCCCGGGACAGGGGAAAAGGCTACACCTTC. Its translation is CASSPRDRGKGYTF.